This T cell receptor beta chain was sequenced in a study of cytomegalovirus exposure and HLA in healthy donors. Study-wide background: It was reported in a later analysis that the same platform had been used for the 120 or so validation repertoires as for the approximately 700 first-cohort repertoires.

Data came from immunoSEQ multiplex PCR; TCRdb stores just in-frame clones and leaves some out. The sample holds 200,000 to 300,000 clones, 80% to 95% seen once. Study conclusions and caveats: TCR beta chains numbering more than 150 were designated cytomegalovirus-associated.

The CDR3 is 11 residues long. Germline CDR1 and CDR2: MNHEY and SMNVEV (reference sequence). The V end was cut by 10 bases, the J end by 4 bases, with 9 bases between. Concerning this clone: Its antigen remains unknown.

Donors were drawn from the approximately 130-subject validation cohort, separate from the approximately 700-subject first cohort. The sequence was collected from a woman in her thirties in good health and CMV-seronegative. Sequencing was done on a sample of PBMCs. This rearrangement joins TRBV27 to TRBJ2-3; maybe TRBD2 (6 bases). CDR3 bases: TGTGCCACCGGGGGAGCAGATACGCAGTATTTT. Translated: CATGGADTQYF.